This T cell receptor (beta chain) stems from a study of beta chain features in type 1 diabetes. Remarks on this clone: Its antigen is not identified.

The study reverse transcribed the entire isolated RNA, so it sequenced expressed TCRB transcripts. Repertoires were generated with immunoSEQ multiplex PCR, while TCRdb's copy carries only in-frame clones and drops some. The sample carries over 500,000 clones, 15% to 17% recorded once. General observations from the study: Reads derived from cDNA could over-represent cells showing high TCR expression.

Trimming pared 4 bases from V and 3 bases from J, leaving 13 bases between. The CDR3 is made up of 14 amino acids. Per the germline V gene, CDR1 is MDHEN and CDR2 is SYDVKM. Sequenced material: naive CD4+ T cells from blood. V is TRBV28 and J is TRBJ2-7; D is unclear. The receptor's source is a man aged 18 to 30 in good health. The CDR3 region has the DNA TGTGCCAGCAGTTCCGTCGCACATTTCTACGAGCAGTACTTC. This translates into CASSSVAHFYEQYF.